This TCR beta chain was identified during a study of T cells in Graves' hyperthyroidism and ophthalmopathy. In its sample, this clonotype was seen a few times. Amplified TCR beta CDR3 regions came from RNA transcripts. HTBI primers were used for first-round RT-PCR of the TCR CDR3. TCRdb re-called the multiplex PCR reads with MiXCR, one entry per CDR3 protein. Of 300,000 to 400,000 distinct CDR3 sequences listed, about 15% were seen once; the top ten hold approximately 25%. V dropped 1 base and J dropped 1 base, with 7 bases sitting between them. The CDR3 covers 14 residues. From germline, CDR1 is SGHVS and CDR2 FQNEAQ.

The sequenced sample consisted of blood. The chain is built from TRBV7-8 and TRBJ1-1; a possible D gene is TRBD1 (5 bases). This sequence originates from a woman aged 25 to 45 with Graves' hyperthyroidism. This CDR3 is CASSLGTGNTEAFF. The CDR3 region has the DNA TGTGCCAGCAGCTTAGGTACAGGGAACACTGAAGCTTTCTTT.